This T cell receptor beta chain comes out of a study of cytomegalovirus exposure and HLA in healthy donors. Findings and limits, study-wide: Common viral pathogens were later found to be apparently linked to several of the most significant clusters.

Use of 60 Vbeta and 13 Jbeta primers characterized the PCR. Measured with immunoSEQ multiplex PCR; TCRdb has only the in-frame clones, and not every one. The data show 180,000 or so clones, 60% to 80% seen once. This clone has a handful of counts. Its antigen is unknown. Germline CDR1 reads SGHTA; CDR2 reads FQGNSA. Trimming shortened V by 0 bases and J by 4 bases, and 18 bases separated the two germline ends. The CDR3 covers 17 residues. The sequenced sample consisted of PBMCs. This TCR came from a woman aged 35 to 49 in good health and CMV-seropositive. This sequence joins TRBV7-2 and TRBJ1-1; TRBD1 is a possible D gene (5 bases). CDR3 coding DNA: TGTGCCAGCAGCTTAGCAGGAGGGACGACGTTGGGCACTGAAGCTTTCTTT. Translation gives CASSLAGGTTLGTEAFF. Combining the CDR3 with reference TRBV7-2 and TRBJ1-1 gives the whole variable domain GAGVSQSPSNKVTEKGKDVELRCDPISGHTALYWYRQSLGQGLEFLIYFQGNSAPDKSGLPSDRFSAERTGGSVSTLTIQRTQQEDSAVYLCASSLAGGTTLGTEAFFGQGTRLTVV.